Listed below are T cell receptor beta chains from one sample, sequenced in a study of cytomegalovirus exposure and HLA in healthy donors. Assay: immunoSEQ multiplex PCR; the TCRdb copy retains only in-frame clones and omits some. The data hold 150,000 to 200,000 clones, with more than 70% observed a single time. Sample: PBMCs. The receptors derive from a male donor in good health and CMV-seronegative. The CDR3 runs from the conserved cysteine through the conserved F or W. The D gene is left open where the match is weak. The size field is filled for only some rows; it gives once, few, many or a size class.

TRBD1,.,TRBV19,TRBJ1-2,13,TGTGCCAGTGCACTACAGGGGGTCAATGGCTACACCTTC,CASALQGVNGYTF
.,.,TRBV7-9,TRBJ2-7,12,TGTGCCAGCAGCCGGGGAGACTACGAGCAGTACTTC,CASSRGDYEQYF
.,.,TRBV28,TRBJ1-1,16,TGTGCCAGCAGCTCCCCCGGGGTAAGGTCGAACACTGAAGCTTTCTTT,CASSSPGVRSNTEAFF
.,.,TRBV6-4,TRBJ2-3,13,TGTGCCAGCAGTAACCGGGACACAGATACGCAGTATTTT,CASSNRDTDTQYF
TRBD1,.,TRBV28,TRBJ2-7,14,TGTGCCAGCAGAGGACAGGGCAGCTCCTACGAGCAGTACTTC,CASRGQGSSYEQYF
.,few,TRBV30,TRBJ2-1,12,TGTGCCTGGAGCCGCGTACACAATGAGCAGTTCTTC,CAWSRVHNEQFF
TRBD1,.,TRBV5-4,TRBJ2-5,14,TGTGCCAGCAGCGGCACAGGGGGGCAAGAGACCCAGTACTTC,CASSGTGGQETQYF
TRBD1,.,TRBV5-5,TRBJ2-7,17,TGTGCCAGCAGCGAAATGGGGTGGGGACAGGGCTCCTACGAGCAGTACTTC,CASSEMGWGQGSYEQYF
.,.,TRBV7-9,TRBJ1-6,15,TGTGCCAGCAGCTTAGCGACAGGCTTGAATTCACCCCTCCACTTT,CASSLATGLNSPLHF
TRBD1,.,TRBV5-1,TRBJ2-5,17,TGCGCCAGCAGCTCCCCAACTGCACAGGGGTACCAAGAGACCCAGTACTTC,CASSSPTAQGYQETQYF
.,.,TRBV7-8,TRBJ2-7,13,TGTGCCAGCAGCAGTCCGGGTCTTGACGAGCAGTACTTC,CASSSPGLDEQYF
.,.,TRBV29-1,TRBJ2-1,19,TGCAGCGTTCGAGGGCGGGGCTCATTGGCTAGGCTGGTCTACAATGAGCAGTTCTTC,CSVRGRGSLARLVYNEQFF
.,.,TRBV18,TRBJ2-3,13,TGTGCCAGCTCACCATCGGTCACAGATACGCAGTATTTT,CASSPSVTDTQYF
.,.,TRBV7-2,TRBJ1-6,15,TGTGCCAGCAGCTTACACAGGGACAATTATTCACCCCTCCACTTT,CASSLHRDNYSPLHF
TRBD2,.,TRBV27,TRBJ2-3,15,TGTGCCAGCAGGAACTCGGGACTAAACACAGATACGCAGTATTTT,CASRNSGLNTDTQYF
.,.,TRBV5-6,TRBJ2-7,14,TGTGCCAGCAGCTTGGGAACTAGGACCTACGAGCAGTACTTC,CASSLGTRTYEQYF
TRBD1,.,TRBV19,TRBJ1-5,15,TGTGCCAGTAGTTCGCCGGACAGGGGTTATCAGCCCCAGCATTTT,CASSSPDRGYQPQHF
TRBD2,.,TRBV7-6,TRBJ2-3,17,TGTGCCAGCAGCTCCGGCGGGAGGGACCGGCAGGCAGATACGCAGTATTTT,CASSSGGRDRQADTQYF
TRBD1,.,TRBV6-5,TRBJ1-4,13,TGTGCCAGCACGGGACAGCGTAATGAAAAACTGTTTTTT,CASTGQRNEKLFF
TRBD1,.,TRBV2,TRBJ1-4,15,TGTGCCAGCAGTGGAAGGACAGGAGGAGTGGAAAAACTGTTTTTT,CASSGRTGGVEKLFF
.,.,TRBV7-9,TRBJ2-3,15,TGTGCCAGCAGCTTATCGAGCGTAAGCACAGATACGCAGTATTTT,CASSLSSVSTDTQYF
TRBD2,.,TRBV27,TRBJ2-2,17,TGTGCCAGCAGTCCCGCGAGACTAGCGGGGAGGGCCGGGGAGCTGTTTTTT,CASSPARLAGRAGELFF
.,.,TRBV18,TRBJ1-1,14,TGTGCCAGCTCCACCGCTGTATATGAGGCTGAAGCTTTCTTT,CASSTAVYEAEAFF
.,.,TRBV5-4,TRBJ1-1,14,TGTGCCAGCAGCTTGGTGGCAGGCCACACTGAAGCTTTCTTT,CASSLVAGHTEAFF
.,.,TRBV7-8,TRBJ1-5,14,TGTGCCAGCAGCTTAGCGGTGCAGAATCAGCCCCAGCATTTT,CASSLAVQNQPQHF